This TCR beta chain was sequenced in a study of shared clonotypes between healthy human individuals. The assay used deep level. Produced via immunoSEQ multiplex PCR; TCRdb's table is partial and in-frame only. The sample contains approximately 340,000 clones, around two thirds of which appear only once. V was trimmed by 6 bases and J by 1 base, leaving 10 bases between them. CDR3 size: 14 residues. CDR1 and CDR2 (germline): SGHRS, YFSETQ. It was into CD45RA+ naive and CD45RA-negative memory subsets that the CD4+ cells were split. Material for sequencing was memory CD4+ T cells sorted from blood. The subset here: CD45RA-negative fraction. The TCR originated in a man aged 25-40 years in good health. This sequence joins TRBV5-1 and TRBJ2-2; D is perhaps TRBD2 (5 bases). CDR3 amino acids: CASKEVQNTGELFF. Here the CDR3 DNA reads TGCGCCAGCAAGGAGGTGCAGAACACCGGGGAGCTGTTTTTT.